This TCR beta chain emerged from a study of cytomegalovirus exposure and HLA in healthy donors. Germline V gene lookup returns CDR1 SGHNT and CDR2 YYREEE (reference sequence). The CDR3 consists of 20 residues. Trimming removed 4 bases from V and 0 bases from J; junction bases left unmatched: 12. Study findings and constraints: Earlier results showed most TCR beta V segments being productive about 87% or about 30% of the time.

PCR employed 60 Vbeta and 13 Jbeta primers. Assay: immunoSEQ multiplex PCR; the TCRdb copy retains only in-frame clones and omits some. The table includes 90,000 to 140,000 clones, just under 80% detected once. In regard to this clone: The antigen remains unidentified.

Sequencing input: PBMCs. This sequence joins TRBV5-4 and TRBJ2-1, with 14 positions matching TRBD2. The sequence was obtained from a male donor in good health and CMV-seronegative. The CDR3 sequence is CASSEPGTSGSPSSYNEQFF. CDR3 nucleotide sequence: TGTGCCAGCAGCGAACCCGGGACTAGCGGGAGTCCGAGCTCCTACAATGAGCAGTTCTTC.